This paragraph reports one T cell receptor beta chain. Other DNA variants within this sample encode the same CDR3. CDR3 length: 14 amino acids. V was trimmed by 1 base and J by 2 bases, leaving 8 bases between them. Germline V gene data show CDR1 as MGHRA and CDR2 as YSYEKL. Method: immunoSEQ multiplex PCR; TCRdb's copy keeps in-frame clones and lacks some. The sample records approximately 450,000 clones, around nine tenths being singletons. These data originate in a study of blood T cell repertoires in COVID-19. Sequenced input: peripheral blood. The TCR was taken from a young woman with acute or convalescent COVID-19. The chain joins TRBV4-1 to TRBJ1-2; D may be TRBD1 (5 bases). DNA of the CDR3: TGCGCCAGCAGCCAAGTGGACACCAACTATGGCTACACCTTC. Translating it yields CASSQVDTNYGYTF.